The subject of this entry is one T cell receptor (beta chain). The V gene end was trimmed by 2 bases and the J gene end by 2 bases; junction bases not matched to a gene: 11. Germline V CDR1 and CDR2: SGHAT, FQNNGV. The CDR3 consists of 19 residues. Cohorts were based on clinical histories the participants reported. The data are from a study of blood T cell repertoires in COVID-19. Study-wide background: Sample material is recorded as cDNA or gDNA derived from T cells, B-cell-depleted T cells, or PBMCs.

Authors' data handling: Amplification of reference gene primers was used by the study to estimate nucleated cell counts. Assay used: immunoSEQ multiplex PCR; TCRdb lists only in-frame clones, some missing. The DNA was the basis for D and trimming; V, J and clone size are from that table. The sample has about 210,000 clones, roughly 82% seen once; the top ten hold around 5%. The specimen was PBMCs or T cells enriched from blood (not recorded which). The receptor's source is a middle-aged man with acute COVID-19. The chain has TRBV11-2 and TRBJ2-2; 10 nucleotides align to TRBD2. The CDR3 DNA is TGTGCCAGCAGCTTATTCCCGGGGACTAGCGACCTAAACACCGGGGAGCTGTTTTTT. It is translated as CASSLFPGTSDLNTGELFF.